The 8 T cell receptor beta chains listed next were all sequenced from one sample in a study of technical replicates of blood from a handful of donors. Repertoires were generated with immunoSEQ multiplex PCR, while TCRdb's copy carries only in-frame clones and drops some. The data show about 12,000 clones, around 96% seen once. Specimen: PBMCs. Receptor source: a human donor in good health.

The chain is built from TRBV9 and TRBJ2-1; 7 nucleotides align to TRBD1. Germline assignment: CDR1 SGDLS and CDR2 YYNGEE. The ends lost 3 bases at V and 6 bases at J; junction bases unmatched: 15. This CDR3 has 17 amino acids. For the CDR3, the DNA is TGTGCCAGCAGCGCCTCCCCCGAGACAGGGATGTCCAATGAGCAGTTCTTC. Its protein product is CASSASPETGMSNEQFF.

The chain has TRBV4-2 and TRBJ2-7; TRBD1 matches 9 bases. The CDR3 runs 15 residues. Germline V gives CDR1 LGHNA, CDR2 YNFKEQ. V was clipped by 2 bases and J by 1 base; unmatched bases: 3. CDR3: CASSQRQGESYEQYF. The CDR3 DNA follows: TGTGCCAGCAGCCAACGACAGGGGGAGTCCTACGAGCAGTACTTC.

The chain joins TRBV19 to TRBJ2-7; D may be TRBD2 (6 bases). The CDR3 contains 13 residues. The V gene lost 6 bases and the J gene lost 3 bases, with 12 bases spanning the gap. Germline V gives CDR1 LNHDA, CDR2 SQIVND (reference sequence). CDR3 coding DNA: TGTGCCAGTAGCCTGGAGGGTCGCTACGAGCAGTACTTC. Protein: CASSLEGRYEQYF. Full variable domain (outside the CDR3, taken from reference TRBV19 and TRBJ2-7): DGGITQSPKYLFRKEGQNVTLSCEQNLNHDAMYWYRQDPGQGLRLIYYSQIVNDFQKGDIAEGYSVSREKKESFPLTVTSAQKNPTAFYLCASSLEGRYEQYFGPGTRLTVT.

A single count supports this clone. J is TRBJ2-7 and V is TRBV28, with D perhaps matching TRBD1 (6 bases). The length of the CDR3 is 12 residues. CDR1 is MDHEN and CDR2 is SYDVKM in the germline V gene. The V end lost 8 bases, the J end lost 0 bases, and 8 bases lay between the germline ends. The CDR3 spells CASGQNSYEQYF. Here the CDR3 DNA reads TGTGCCAGCGGACAGAACTCCTACGAGCAGTACTTC.

The chain combines TRBV28 with TRBJ2-2; D possibly corresponds to TRBD2 (6 bases). The CDR3 consists of 13 residues. V lost 11 bases and J 3 bases, leaving 13 bases between the germline ends. Germline V gene lookup returns CDR1 MDHEN and CDR2 SYDVKM. The CDR3 DNA follows: TGTGCCTATCTCGGGACTGACACCGGGGAGCTGTTTTTT. This translates into CAYLGTDTGELFF.

The chain recombines TRBV11-2 with TRBJ1-5; 8 positions agree with TRBD1. The length of the CDR3 is 13 residues. The V gene's germline CDR1 is SGHAT and CDR2 FQNNGV. V lost 4 bases and J lost 7; bases outside the gene matches: 3. In DNA form, the CDR3 reads TGTGCCAGCAGCTCACAGGGGGGACAGCCCCAGCATTTT. Translated, it gives CASSSQGGQPQHF.

The chain couples TRBV7-9 to TRBJ2-2, with TRBD2 identical over 7 bases. Trimming cost V 6 bases and J 1 base; bases outside gene matches: 5. The CDR3 sequence is 15 residues long. Germline lookup yields CDR1 SEHNR and CDR2 FQNEAQ (reference sequence). The CDR3 sequence is CASRGLAENTGELFF. The DNA of the CDR3 is TGTGCCAGCAGAGGGCTAGCGGAGAACACCGGGGAGCTGTTTTTT.

V and J are TRBV19 and TRBJ2-7; 8 bases match TRBD1. V lost 4 bases to trimming and J lost 7 bases; unmatched junction nucleotides: 9. CDR1 is LNHDA and CDR2 is SQIVND in the germline V gene (reference sequence). This CDR3 has 14 residues. The DNA of the CDR3 is TGTGCCAGTAGTACCCAAGGACAGGGCGGGGAGCAGTACTTC. This sequence encodes CASSTQGQGGEQYF.